These 18 T cell receptor beta chains were sequenced from one sample in a study of shared T cell receptors in the human thymus (dated by TCRdb to the early 2020s). Preparation of the library involved the immunoSEQ multiplex PCR assay. Sourced from immuneACCESS, this table was stored by TCRdb with only in-frame sequences that have V and J called. A share of the clones is absent; for the studies checked, an unresolved V gene accounts for under half, and the remainder has no known explanation. The sample has hundreds of thousands of clones on record, approximately 88% of them singletons. The top ten clones comprise around 0.01% of the sample. The same sample was also used in a study of human thymus T cells.

Source material: thymocytes. Source of these receptors: a boy younger than two with a congenital heart defect. Donor details come from another sample of the same person, matched by shared clones.

This chain uses TRBV7-9 with TRBJ1-2; D is perhaps TRBD1 (5 bases). V lost 5 bases and J 7 bases, leaving 11 bases between the germline ends. The CDR3 sequence is 12 residues long. Per germline, CDR1 SEHNR and CDR2 FQNEAQ (reference sequence). The CDR3 DNA sequence: TGTGCCAGCAGCCCCGACAGTTGTGGCTACACCTTC. Translated: CASSPDSCGYTF.

The chain is built from TRBV11-2 and TRBJ2-5, with 10 positions matching TRBD2. This CDR3 spans 18 amino acids. Germline loops: CDR1 SGHAT, CDR2 FQNNGV. The trim removed 1 base at V and 3 bases at J, leaving 11 bases unmatched. CDR3 coding DNA: TGTGCCAGCAGCTTAGGCCTTCCAACTAGCGGGGTTGAAGAGACCCAGTACTTC. It codes for CASSLGLPTSGVEETQYF.

This clone has more than one count but fewer than ten. The V gene is TRBV19, the J gene TRBJ2-3; D is possibly TRBD2 (5 bases). The CDR3 loop spans 14 amino acids. The V end was cut by 3 bases, the J end by 5 bases, with 12 bases between. Germline lookup yields CDR1 LNHDA and CDR2 SQIVND (reference sequence). The CDR3 loop reads CASSMGAPGDTQYF. The CDR3 nucleotides read TGTGCCAGTAGTATGGGAGCTCCGGGAGATACGCAGTATTTT.

V is TRBV5-1 and J is TRBJ1-1; 7 bases agree with TRBD1. Germline trimming cut 5 bases from V and 0 bases from J; bases unmatched to any gene: 1. There are 13 residues in the CDR3. CDR1 is SGHRS, CDR2 YFSETQ, per germline. The CDR3 sequence: CASRTGVNTEAFF. For the CDR3, the DNA is TGCGCCAGCAGAACAGGGGTGAACACTGAAGCTTTCTTT.

The gene calls are TRBV2 and TRBJ2-1; weak D call: TRBD1 (7 bases). The CDR3 length is 12 residues. CDR1 is SNHLY and CDR2 is FYNNEI in the germline V gene. V was shortened by 7 bases and J by 8 bases, with 12 bases between the two germline ends. The CDR3 DNA follows: TGTGCCAGCAATGCAGGGGGGCATGAGCAGTTCTTC. Translating gives CASNAGGHEQFF.

This clone occurred once. V usage is TRBV19 and J usage is TRBJ1-1; D is unresolved. Germline V lookup: CDR1 LNHDA, CDR2 SQIVND (reference sequence). V dropped 7 bases and J dropped 2 bases, with 11 bases sitting between them. The CDR3 is 13 amino acids. The CDR3 loop is CASIPKSNTEAFF. The CDR3 DNA is TGTGCCAGTATACCGAAGAGTAACACTGAAGCTTTCTTT.

The rearrangement uses TRBV27 and TRBJ2-7, with D hard to call. CDR1 MNHEY and CDR2 SMNVEV come from the germline V gene (reference sequence). This CDR3 spans 15 amino acids. Trimming removed 5 bases from V and 3 bases from J, with 17 bases in between. The CDR3 protein is CASSAGTLGDYEQYF. The CDR3 DNA reads TGTGCCAGCAGTGCCGGCACCCTCGGAGACTACGAGCAGTACTTC.

The chain links TRBV5-5 to TRBJ1-2; the D gene is possibly TRBD1 (5 bases). The CDR3 contains 12 residues. CDR1 and CDR2 from the germline V gene are SGHKS and YYEKEE (reference sequence). Trimming removed 0 bases at V and 8 bases at J, with 8 bases between. In DNA form, the CDR3 reads TGTGCCAGCAGCTTGGACGGGGGGGGCTACACCTTC. This sequence encodes CASSLDGGGYTF.

This chain connects TRBV19 to TRBJ1-5, with D maybe TRBD1 (6 bases). Trimming left V 0 bases short and J 11 bases short, with 20 bases between. The CDR3 has 16 amino acids. Per germline, CDR1 LNHDA and CDR2 SQIVND (reference sequence). CDR3: CASSIDWTARSRAQHF. The CDR3 coding sequence is TGTGCCAGTAGTATAGACTGGACAGCCCGATCGCGAGCCCAGCATTTT.

This sequence joins TRBV5-8 and TRBJ1-4; D call uncertain. V lost 0 bases and J 7 bases, leaving 10 bases between the germline ends. CDR3 size: 14 residues. Looked up from germline, CDR1 is SGHTS and CDR2 is YDEGEE. DNA of the CDR3: TGTGCCAGCAGCTTGGGGGCAGGCCCTGAAAAACTGTTTTTT. The encoded protein is CASSLGAGPEKLFF.

The rearrangement links TRBV30 to TRBJ2-2; 9 bases are shared with TRBD1. The V gene's germline CDR1 is GTSNPN and CDR2 SVGIG (reference sequence). V was clipped by 1 base and J by 7 bases; unmatched bases: 10. CDR3 length: 16 residues. The CDR3 sequence: CAWSERQGGPHGELFF. The CDR3, as DNA: TGTGCCTGGAGTGAGAGACAGGGGGGTCCGCACGGGGAGCTGTTTTTT.

The rearrangement joins TRBV29-1 to TRBJ2-3; the D is unclear. V was clipped by 1 base and J by 1 base, with 15 bases between them. The CDR3 spans 16 residues. CDR1 is SQVTM, CDR2 ANQGSEA, per germline. CDR3 amino acids: CSVEGPEWSRTDTQYF. DNA of the CDR3: TGCAGCGTTGAAGGCCCCGAATGGAGTCGCACAGATACGCAGTATTTT.

The V gene is TRBV6-5, the J gene TRBJ1-5, with D possibly matching TRBD1 (6 bases). The CDR3 extends over 13 amino acids. V lost 5 bases to trimming and J lost 5 bases, with 10 bases between them. Germline loops: CDR1 MNHEY, CDR2 SVGAGI. CDR3 sequence (DNA): TGTGCCAGCAGTCACAGGGAAGATCAGCCCCAGCATTTT. This gives the protein CASSHREDQPQHF.

V gene TRBV30 combines with J gene TRBJ2-5; D is possibly TRBD1 (5 bases). Per germline, CDR1 GTSNPN and CDR2 SVGIG (reference sequence). The V and J ends lost 0 bases and 1 base respectively, with 9 bases between them. The CDR3 has 14 amino acids. CDR3 region: CAWSVRRAQETQYF. DNA of the CDR3: TGTGCCTGGAGTGTACGCAGGGCCCAAGAGACCCAGTACTTC.

V is TRBV10-3 and J is TRBJ2-5, with 11 bases matching TRBD2. CDR3 length equals 16 residues. The V segment lost 0 bases and the J segment 3 bases; nucleotides outside the gene matches: 3. Germline assignment: CDR1 ENHRY and CDR2 SYGVKD. This chain's CDR3 is CAISESLLAGEETQYF. CDR3 DNA sequence: TGTGCCATCAGTGAGTCCTTACTAGCGGGAGAAGAGACCCAGTACTTC.

This clone was observed once. The chain recombines TRBV18 with TRBJ1-2; TRBD1 is a possible D gene (5 bases). The ends were cut back, 3 bases at V and 8 bases at J, with 13 bases in the middle. This CDR3 has 13 amino acids. The germline V gene has CDR1 KGHSH and CDR2 LQKENI. Written as DNA, the CDR3 is TGTGCCAGCTCACCCACGGGGCGGGACGGCTACACCTTC. Translated, it gives CASSPTGRDGYTF. The full variable domain, in which reference TRBV18 and TRBJ1-2 provide the parts outside the CDR3, is NAGVMQNPRHLVRRRGQEARLRCSPMKGHSHVYWYRQLPEEGLKFMVYLQKENIIDESGMPKERFSAEFPKEGPSILRIQQVVRGDSAAYFCASSPTGRDGYTFGSGTRLTVV.

The chain carries TRBV6-1 and TRBJ1-5; 7 bases align to TRBD1. The germline gives CDR1 MNHNS, CDR2 SASEGT. The CDR3 has 18 amino acids. V gave up 3 bases and J gave up 7 bases; unmatched junction bases: 18. CDR3 protein: CASSEERGREASIQPQHF. The CDR3 region has the DNA TGTGCCAGCAGTGAGGAAAGGGGGCGGGAGGCCTCCATCCAGCCCCAGCATTTT.

The chain is built from TRBV25-1 and TRBJ2-3, with TRBD1 as a possible D gene (6 bases). Germline CDR1 reads MGHDK; CDR2 reads SYGVNS. The CDR3 contains 15 residues. V lost 5 bases, J lost 2 bases, and 14 bases lay in between. The DNA of the CDR3 is TGTGCCAGCAGTCTAAGGATGGGGGCCACAGATACGCAGTATTTT. Its protein is CASSLRMGATDTQYF.